This T cell receptor beta chain is from a study of cytomegalovirus exposure and HLA in healthy donors. As for the study in general: In a previous analysis, 95 million to 130 million unique TCR beta sequences were found from some 180 million T cells. Clustering assigned over 70% of the roughly 380 genotyped donors to the Caucasian-associated ancestry cluster.

As regards this clone: Its antigen is not known.

The PCR was carried out with 60 Vbeta primers and 13 Jbeta primers. Profiled with immunoSEQ multiplex PCR; TCRdb holds only in-frame clones, not every one. The sample lists some 91,000 clones; 60% to 65% were seen once. Broader study findings: In a later analysis, common viral pathogens appeared linked to several of the most significant clusters.

The origin of this receptor is a human donor in good health. Sequenced material: PBMCs.

CDR3 sequence (DNA): TGTGCCAGCAGCTTGGACTTTGGCAGGGGGGTGAATGAGCAGTTCTTC. Translation gives CASSLDFGRGVNEQFF. The V and J genes are TRBV5-4 and TRBJ2-1; possible D gene TRBD1, 7 bases. V shed 0 bases and J shed 7 bases, with 17 bases lying between them. Germline assignment: CDR1 SGHNT and CDR2 YYREEE (reference sequence). This CDR3 is built from 16 residues.